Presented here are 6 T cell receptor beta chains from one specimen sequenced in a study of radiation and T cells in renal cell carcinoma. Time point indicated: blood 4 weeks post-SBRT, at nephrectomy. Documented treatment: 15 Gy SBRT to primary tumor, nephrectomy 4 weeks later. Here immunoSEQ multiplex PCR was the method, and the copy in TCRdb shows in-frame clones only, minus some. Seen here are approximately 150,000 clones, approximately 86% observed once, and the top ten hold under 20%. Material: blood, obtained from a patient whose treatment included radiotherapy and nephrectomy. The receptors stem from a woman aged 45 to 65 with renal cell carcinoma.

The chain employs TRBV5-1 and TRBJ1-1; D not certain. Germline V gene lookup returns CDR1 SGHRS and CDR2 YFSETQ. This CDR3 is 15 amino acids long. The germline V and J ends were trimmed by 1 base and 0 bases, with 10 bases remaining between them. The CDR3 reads CASSLSRQMNTEAFF. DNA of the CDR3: TGCGCCAGCAGCTTGAGTAGGCAGATGAACACTGAAGCTTTCTTT.

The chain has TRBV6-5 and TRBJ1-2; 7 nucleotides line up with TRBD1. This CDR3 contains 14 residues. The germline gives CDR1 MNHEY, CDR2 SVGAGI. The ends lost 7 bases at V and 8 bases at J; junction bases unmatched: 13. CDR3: CASTSRQGSSGYTF. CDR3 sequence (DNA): TGTGCCAGCACCTCAAGACAGGGATCGAGCGGCTACACCTTC.

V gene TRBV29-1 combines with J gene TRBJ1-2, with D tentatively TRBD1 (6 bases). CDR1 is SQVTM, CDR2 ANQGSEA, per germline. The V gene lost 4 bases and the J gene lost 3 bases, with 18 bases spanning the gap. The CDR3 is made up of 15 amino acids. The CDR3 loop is CSVVGSDSLDYGYTF. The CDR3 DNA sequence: TGCAGCGTTGTAGGGTCGGACAGTCTAGACTATGGCTACACCTTC.

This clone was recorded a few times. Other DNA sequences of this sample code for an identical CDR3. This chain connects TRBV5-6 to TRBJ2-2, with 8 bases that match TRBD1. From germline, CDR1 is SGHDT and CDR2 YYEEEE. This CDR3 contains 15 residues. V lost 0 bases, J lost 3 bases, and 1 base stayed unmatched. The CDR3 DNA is TGTGCCAGCAGCTTGGTACAGGGGGACACCGGGGAGCTGTTTTTT. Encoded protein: CASSLVQGDTGELFF.

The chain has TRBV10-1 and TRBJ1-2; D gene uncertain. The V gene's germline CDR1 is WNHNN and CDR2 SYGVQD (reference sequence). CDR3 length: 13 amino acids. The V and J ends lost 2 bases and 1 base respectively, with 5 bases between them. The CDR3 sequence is CASSEDLNYGYTF. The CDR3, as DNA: TGCGCCAGCAGTGAGGACCTTAACTATGGCTACACCTTC.

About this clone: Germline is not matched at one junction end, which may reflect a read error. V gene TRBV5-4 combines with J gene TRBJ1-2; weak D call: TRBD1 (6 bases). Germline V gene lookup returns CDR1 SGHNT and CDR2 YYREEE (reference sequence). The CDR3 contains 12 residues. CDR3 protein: CASSLDSNGYTF. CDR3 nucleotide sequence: TGTGCCAGCAGTTTGGACAGCAATGGCTACACCTTC.